A selection of T cell receptor beta chains follows, all from one sample in a study of T cells in Graves' hyperthyroidism and ophthalmopathy. Each CDR3 protein gets one entry after TCRdb re-called the multiplex PCR reads with MiXCR. The table records hundreds of thousands of distinct CDR3 sequences, roughly 25% of them present only once. Sequencing used blood. These receptors came from a man between 50 and 59 years old with Graves' hyperthyroidism. CDR3s include the opening cysteine and the closing phenylalanine or tryptophan. A D gene is named only where the DNA matches it firmly. Clone size is given for some rows only: seen once, a few or many times, or a class if the clone is expanded.

CASSYSMGTSGKEQYF	TGCGCCAGCAGCTACTCGATGGGGACTAGCGGGAAGGAGCAGTACTTC	TRBD2	TRBV5-1	TRBJ2-7	many
CASSQDWGDEQFF	TGTGCCAGCAGCCAAGATTGGGGGGATGAGCAGTTCTTC	.	TRBV3-1	TRBJ2-1	few
CASSLWRSHNEQFF	TGTGCCAGCAGCTTGTGGCGGAGTCACAATGAGCAGTTCTTC	.	TRBV5-4	TRBJ2-1	many
CASSRPNLPEAFF	TGTGCCAGCAGTCGCCCAAATCTCCCGGAGGCTTTCTTT	.	TRBV6-1	TRBJ1-1	.
CASSRGTTVAQYF	TGTGCCAGCAGCCGCGGGACTACCGTAGCCCAGTACTTC	TRBD2	TRBV9	TRBJ2-5	.
CASSIDPSRVQPQHF	TGTGCCAGTAGTATAGATCCGAGTAGGGTTCAGCCCCAGCATTTT	.	TRBV19	TRBJ1-5	.
CASSPPRGGLHINEKLFF	TGTGCCAGCAGTCCACCCCGAGGGGGCCTTCACATTAATGAAAAACTGTTTTTT	TRBD1	TRBV28	TRBJ1-4	few
CASGFPLTEAFF	TGTGCTAGTGGTTTTCCTTTAACTGAAGCTTTCTTT	.	TRBV12-5	TRBJ1-1	.
CASSLQGLADTQYF	TGTGCCAGCAGTTTACAGGGGTTGGCAGATACGCAGTATTTT	.	TRBV12-3/TRBV12-4	TRBJ2-3	few
CASSAGTGSQPQHF	TGTGCCAGCAGTGCCGGGACAGGCAGTCAGCCCCAGCATTTT	TRBD1	TRBV6-1	TRBJ1-5	many
CASSLTYQREVYNEQFF	TGTGCCAGCAGCTTAACATACCAGCGGGAGGTCTACAATGAGCAGTTCTTC	TRBD2	TRBV7-9	TRBJ2-1	few
CASSLSNNEQFF	TGTGCCAGCAGTTTAAGTAACAATGAGCAGTTCTTC	.	TRBV27	TRBJ2-1	.
CASSIDLRIPNYGYTF	TGTGCCAGTAGTATAGATCTGCGGATTCCTAACTATGGCTACACCTTC	.	TRBV19	TRBJ1-2	.
CASSLVGGGNNEQFF	TGCGCCAGCAGCTTGGTCGGGGGTGGGAACAATGAGCAGTTCTTC	.	TRBV5-1	TRBJ2-1	.
CSARGGIYEQFF	TGCAGCGCACGGGGCGGGATATATGAGCAGTTCTTC	.	TRBV29-1	TRBJ2-1	few
CASSQAGQGYNSPLHF	TGTGCCAGCAGTCAGGCGGGACAGGGGTATAATTCACCCCTCCACTTT	TRBD1	TRBV5-4	TRBJ1-6	few
CASSLGDSKPQHF	TGTGCCAGCAGTTTAGGCGATTCCAAGCCCCAGCATTTT	.	TRBV12-3/TRBV12-4	TRBJ1-5	many
CAWKGPGGGGNEQFF	TGTGCCTGGAAGGGTCCGGGAGGGGGGGGCAATGAGCAGTTCTTC	TRBD2	TRBV30	TRBJ2-1	few
CSASRDLNNYGYTF	TGCAGTGCATCCCGGGACCTCAACAACTATGGCTACACCTTC	.	TRBV20-1	TRBJ1-2	.
CSARAPDKIQYF	TGCAGTGCTAGAGCCCCCGACAAGATTCAGTACTTC	.	TRBV20-1	TRBJ2-4	many
CACSFLWENTEAFF	TGTGCCTGCAGTTTCCTCTGGGAAAACACTGAAGCTTTCTTT	.	TRBV6-2/TRBV6-3	TRBJ1-1	.
CASSLEGGVSGYTF	TGTGCCAGCAGCTTAGAAGGGGGAGTCAGCGGCTACACCTTC	.	TRBV7-9	TRBJ1-2	few
CAWSVLVGGGYTF	TGTGCCTGGAGTGTACTTGTAGGTGGTGGCTACACCTTC	.	TRBV30	TRBJ1-2	.
CASTGEVIDTEAFF	TGTGCCAGTACCGGGGAGGTGATTGACACTGAAGCTTTCTTT	.	TRBV12-3/TRBV12-4	TRBJ1-1	many
CASSFSVQQETQYF	TGTGCCAGCAGTTTCTCGGTACAGCAAGAGACCCAGTACTTC	.	TRBV12-3/TRBV12-4	TRBJ2-5	many
CSVERGGGEAFF	TGCAGCGTTGAACGGGGAGGGGGTGAAGCTTTCTTT	.	TRBV29-1	TRBJ1-1	many
CASSLGLADGQYF	TGTGCCAGCTCCCTTGGACTAGCGGACGGGCAGTACTTC	TRBD2	TRBV18	TRBJ2-7	few
CASTQGPLAKNIQYF	TGCGCCAGCACCCAGGGGCCTCTAGCCAAAAACATTCAGTACTTC	.	TRBV4-1	TRBJ2-4	.
CASSEVNEQFF	TGTGCCAGCAGTGAGGTGAATGAGCAGTTCTTC	.	TRBV2	TRBJ2-1	.
CASSLADGNEQFF	TGTGCCAGCAGCTTAGCGGATGGCAATGAGCAGTTCTTC	.	TRBV7-9	TRBJ2-1	.
CASSWGGGTSNEQFF	TGCGCCAGCAGTTGGGGGGGTGGGACTAGCAATGAGCAGTTCTTC	TRBD2	TRBV5-1	TRBJ2-1	.
CASSFTRFYNEQFF	TGTGCCAGCAGTTTCACTAGATTCTACAATGAGCAGTTCTTC	.	TRBV28	TRBJ2-1	.
CASSIAGEVDTQYF	TGTGCCAGTAGTATAGCGGGAGAGGTTGATACGCAGTATTTT	.	TRBV19	TRBJ2-3	.
CAIRALSGIGQYF	TGTGCCATCAGAGCCCTGAGTGGCATCGGGCAGTACTTC	.	TRBV10-3	TRBJ2-7	few
CASGLRGQETQYF	TGTGCTAGTGGTTTGAGGGGACAAGAGACCCAGTACTTC	.	TRBV12-5	TRBJ2-5	few
CATGSAGDGETQYF	TGTGCCACCGGAAGCGCGGGAGACGGAGAGACCCAGTACTTC	TRBD2	TRBV24-1	TRBJ2-5	.
CASSVQGANTEAFF	TGTGCCAGCAGTGTACAGGGGGCGAACACTGAAGCTTTCTTT	TRBD1	TRBV2	TRBJ1-1	.
CANSRRQGDHEQFF	TGCGCCAACAGCCGAAGACAGGGGGATCATGAGCAGTTCTTC	TRBD1	TRBV5-1	TRBJ2-1	.
CASSQYGGQAFF	TGTGCCAGCAGCCAATACGGGGGGCAAGCTTTCTTT	.	TRBV3-1	TRBJ1-1	many
CATSEGLSTDTQYF	TGTGCCACCTCCGAGGGCCTTAGCACAGATACGCAGTATTTT	.	TRBV30	TRBJ2-3	.
CASSLEALGSYEQYF	TGTGCCAGCAGCTTAGAGGCTCTAGGCTCCTACGAGCAGTACTTC	.	TRBV7-2	TRBJ2-7	many
CASSSGGPGHQHF	TGCGCCAGCAGCTCGGGGGGTCCAGGACATCAGCACTTC	TRBD2	TRBV5-1	TRBJ2-4	.
CASRRSVVNQPQHF	TGTGCCAGCAGGCGTAGTGTTGTCAATCAGCCCCAGCATTTT	.	TRBV28	TRBJ1-5	few
CASSYIRGGELFF	TGTGCCAGCAGTTACATTAGGGGCGGGGAGCTGTTTTTT	.	TRBV6-2/TRBV6-3	TRBJ2-2	many
CASSKTFLRGYTF	TGTGCCAGCAGCAAGACATTCCTCCGGGGCTACACCTTC	.	TRBV12-3/TRBV12-4	TRBJ1-2	few
CASSQTGYSNQPQHF	TGCGCCAGCAGCCAAACAGGGTATAGCAATCAGCCCCAGCATTTT	.	TRBV4-1	TRBJ1-5	.
CASNAGEDQPQHF	TGTGCCAGCAATGCGGGGGAGGATCAGCCCCAGCATTTT	.	TRBV2	TRBJ1-5	many
CASSLLRGPGRMVDTQYF	TGTGCCAGCAGTTTATTGCGGGGTCCGGGGAGGATGGTAGATACGCAGTATTTT	.	TRBV12-3/TRBV12-4	TRBJ2-3	few
CASQAWGTSGSSYEQYF	TGCGCCAGCCAAGCTTGGGGGACTAGCGGGAGTTCCTACGAGCAGTACTTC	TRBD2	TRBV5-1	TRBJ2-7	.
CASSYFGVAQYF	TGTGCCAGCAGTTATTTCGGGGTCGCGCAGTATTTT	.	TRBV12-3/TRBV12-4	TRBJ2-3	few
CVSSWDMNTEAFF	TGTGTCAGCAGCTGGGACATGAACACTGAAGCTTTCTTT	.	TRBV7-2	TRBJ1-1	.
CASSFDSPAASGRTNTGELFF	TGTGCCAGCAGTTTCGACTCCCCGGCAGCTAGCGGGAGAACGAACACCGGGGAGCTGTTTTTT	TRBD2	TRBV27	TRBJ2-2	.
CASSLAAGSYNEQFF	TGCGCCAGCAGCTTGGCTGCGGGCTCCTACAATGAGCAGTTCTTC	.	TRBV5-1	TRBJ2-1	.
CASSLEGGFRDEQYF	TGTGCCAGCAGCTTAGAGGGAGGGTTTCGGGACGAGCAGTACTTC	TRBD2	TRBV11-2	TRBJ2-7	.
CASSLEAGRAYEQYF	TGTGCCAGCAGCTTAGAGGCGGGACGCGCCTACGAGCAGTACTTC	.	TRBV7-9	TRBJ2-7	many
CASSFGQAKFYEQYF	TGTGCCAGCAGTTTCGGACAGGCGAAATTCTACGAGCAGTACTTC	TRBD1	TRBV11-2	TRBJ2-7	many
CASRQGQAGYEQYF	TGTGCCAGCAGGCAGGGACAGGCTGGCTACGAGCAGTACTTC	TRBD1	TRBV7-9	TRBJ2-7	few
CASSSQRNTEAFF	TGTGCCAGCAGCTCTCAGAGAAACACTGAAGCTTTCTTT	.	TRBV11-2	TRBJ1-1	.
CASSLQQETQYF	TGTGCCAGCAGCCTACAACAAGAGACCCAGTACTTC	.	TRBV3-1	TRBJ2-5	.